The rows below give T cell receptor beta chains drawn from one sample of a study of Graves' ophthalmopathy and Graves' hyperthyroidism. In TCRdb, the multiplex PCR reads were re-called with MiXCR into one record per CDR3 protein. The sample includes some 400,000 distinct CDR3 sequences, about 18% seen only once; the top ten take around 1.4%. Sequencing was performed on peripheral blood. The receptors originated from a woman aged 18-35 years with Graves' ophthalmopathy. Each CDR3 is given with its conserved first and last residue. A D gene is named only where the DNA matches it firmly. Size values are once, few and many counts, or a class for expanded clones, and some rows have none.

J,V,size,D,DNA,CDR3
TRBJ2-2,TRBV2,many,-,TGTGCCAGCAGTGAAGTCTCAACCTCGGACACCGGGGAGCTGTTTTTT,CASSEVSTSDTGELFF
TRBJ1-2,TRBV28,-,-,TGTGCCAGCAGTTCTATATACACGGGGCTCGCTAACTATGGCTACACCTTC,CASSSIYTGLANYGYTF
TRBJ2-2,TRBV12-3/TRBV12-4,-,-,TGTGCCAGCAGTCCCCAGGCCTTGAACACCGGGGAGCTGTTTTTT,CASSPQALNTGELFF
TRBJ2-1,TRBV5-1,many,TRBD2,TGCGCCAGCAGCGCCCAACTAGCGACATACAATGAGCAGTTCTTC,CASSAQLATYNEQFF
TRBJ1-1,TRBV18,many,-,TGTGCCAGCTCACCCGACAGGAGAAACACTGAAGCTTTCTTT,CASSPDRRNTEAFF
TRBJ1-1,TRBV19,many,-,TGTGCCAGTAGTATTTTGAAGACTGAAGCTTTCTTT,CASSILKTEAFF
TRBJ2-7,TRBV11-2,-,-,TGTGCCAGCAGCTCTAGACCGCGGCCGCTCTTCTACGAGCAGTACTTC,CASSSRPRPLFYEQYF
TRBJ1-1,TRBV28,many,-,TGTGCCAGCAGTTTACCTATAACTTGGGGCACTGAAGCTTTCTTT,CASSLPITWGTEAFF
TRBJ2-7,TRBV15,many,TRBD1,TGTGCCACCAGCTCCGGGACAGGATTCAGCTCCTACGAGCAGTACTTC,CATSSGTGFSSYEQYF
TRBJ2-4,TRBV7-3,many,TRBD2,TGTGCCAGCAGCCTCCGAAGAGCTAGCGGGGGAAACATTCAGTACTTC,CASSLRRASGGNIQYF
TRBJ1-1,TRBV30,many,-,TGTGCCTGGAGTGATGGACAAGCGAACACTGAAGCTTTCTTT,CAWSDGQANTEAFF
TRBJ2-7,TRBV12-3/TRBV12-4,once,-,TGTGCCAGCGCAGGCCACTACGAGCAGTACTTC,CASAGHYEQYF
TRBJ2-2,TRBV6-5,many,-,TGTGCCAGCAGTTACCCTCGGTCCGGGGAGCTGTTTTTT,CASSYPRSGELFF
TRBJ1-2,TRBV12-3/TRBV12-4,many,-,TGTGCCAGCAGTTTAATGTTAGACAAAAACTATGGCTACACCTTC,CASSLMLDKNYGYTF
TRBJ2-2,TRBV5-1,many,-,TGCGCCAGCAGCCGATCGAAGCAGGGTCTGGGGACCGGGGAGCTGTTTTTT,CASSRSKQGLGTGELFF
TRBJ1-5,TRBV12-3/TRBV12-4,many,-,TGTGCCAGCAGTTTCCGTCAGATAAAGAATCAGCCCCAGCATTTT,CASSFRQIKNQPQHF
TRBJ1-1,TRBV4-3,many,TRBD1,TGCGCCAGCAGCCAAGATCGGTGGGGACAGCTGAACACTGAAGCTTTCTTT,CASSQDRWGQLNTEAFF
TRBJ1-2,TRBV2,many,-,TGTGCCAGCAAAAAGGAAGATCCAATCAACTATGGCTACACCTTC,CASKKEDPINYGYTF
TRBJ2-7,TRBV7-3,-,TRBD2,TGTGCCAGCAGTTCGCGGACTAGCGGGAGGCGCCACGAGCAGTACTTC,CASSSRTSGRRHEQYF
TRBJ2-7,TRBV6-2/TRBV6-3,many,-,TGTGCCAGCAGGGGCCTAATCCACGGGGCTGGCGAGCAGTACTTC,CASRGLIHGAGEQYF
TRBJ1-1,TRBV6-1,once,-,TGTGCCAGCACCGCACAGTGGGACACTGAAGCTTTCTTT,CASTAQWDTEAFF
TRBJ1-1,TRBV15,many,-,TGTGCCACCAGCAGAGAGGGGACCCAAGGGGGGAGGCCAGGTCCTAGATTAGGGGAAGCTTTCTTT,CATSREGTQGGRPGPRLGEAFF
TRBJ2-7,TRBV6-5,many,-,TGTGCCAGCAGTCCCTCTGGGGGGTACTCCTACGAGCAGTACTTC,CASSPSGGYSYEQYF
TRBJ1-1,TRBV4-3,many,-,TGCGCCAGCAGCCAAGCCGACGGGGGTGAAGCTTTCTTT,CASSQADGGEAFF
TRBJ1-1,TRBV6-5,many,TRBD1,TGTGCCAGTCTACAGGGGTCCACTGAAGCTTTCTTT,CASLQGSTEAFF
TRBJ1-5,TRBV18,many,-,TGTGCCAGCTCACCAATGCCGCTTGCTGATCAGCCCCAGCATTTT,CASSPMPLADQPQHF
TRBJ2-5,TRBV18,few,TRBD1,TGTGCCAGTTCCCGAACGGGACAGACACAAGAGACCCAGTACTTC,CASSRTGQTQETQYF
TRBJ1-2,TRBV12-3/TRBV12-4,-,-,TGTGCCAGCAGCTTTCGACAGCTTAACTATGGCTACACCTTC,CASSFRQLNYGYTF
TRBJ1-5,TRBV6-2/TRBV6-3,many,-,TGTGCCAGCAGTTATGCGACAATGGGTGGCAATCAGCCCCAGCATTTT,CASSYATMGGNQPQHF
TRBJ2-5,TRBV6-1,-,TRBD1,TGTGCCAGCAGCGCCGGGACAGGACAAGAGACCCAGTACTTC,CASSAGTGQETQYF
TRBJ1-1,TRBV29-1,many,-,TGCAGCGTTGACGCTGATCGGACTGAAGCTTTCTTT,CSVDADRTEAFF
TRBJ2-7,TRBV6-1,-,TRBD2,TGTGCCAGCAGATCGGGAGGGGTCTACGAGCAGTACTTC,CASRSGGVYEQYF
TRBJ1-2,TRBV10-3,many,-,TGTGCCATCAGTGAGAATAACTATGGCTACACCTTC,CAISENNYGYTF
TRBJ2-5,TRBV28,many,TRBD1,TGTGCCAGCAGTGGGTTCGGGACAGCCCAAGAGACCCAGTACTTC,CASSGFGTAQETQYF
TRBJ2-7,TRBV7-2,many,TRBD1,TGTGCCAGCAAGGTGGGACAGTCCTACGAGCAGTACTTC,CASKVGQSYEQYF
TRBJ2-2,TRBV30,many,-,TGTGCCTGGAGGCAGGGGAGCACCGGGGAGCTGTTTTTT,CAWRQGSTGELFF
TRBJ1-5,TRBV28,many,-,TGTGCCAGCAGGACACAGGGCCTCAATAGCAATCAGCCCCAGCATTTT,CASRTQGLNSNQPQHF
TRBJ2-7,TRBV12-3/TRBV12-4,many,-,TGTGCCAGCACTAAAGACGAGTACCACGAGCAGTACTTC,CASTKDEYHEQYF
TRBJ1-1,TRBV25-1,many,-,TGTGCCAGCAGTGAGCTGGGGTCTGAAGCTTTCTTT,CASSELGSEAFF
TRBJ1-1,TRBV7-2,many,-,TGTGCCAGCAGCTTAAGGAACAGAATGAACACTGAAGCTTTCTTT,CASSLRNRMNTEAFF
TRBJ2-7,TRBV10-3,-,-,TGTGCCACAGCCACTAGCTCCCGCTACGAGCAGTACTTC,CATATSSRYEQYF
TRBJ2-5,TRBV9,many,-,TGTGCCAGCAGCGTAGCGGGGATCCAAGAGACCCAGTACTTC,CASSVAGIQETQYF
TRBJ1-5,TRBV12-3/TRBV12-4,many,TRBD1,TGTGCCAGCAGTTCCAGAAACAGGGGGGGTCAGCCCCAGCATTTT,CASSSRNRGGQPQHF
TRBJ2-5,TRBV29-1,many,TRBD2,TGCAGCGCGGCCCTAGCGGGGATTCAAGAGACCCAGTACTTC,CSAALAGIQETQYF
TRBJ2-7,TRBV6-1,many,TRBD1,TGTGCCAGCAGTAAGGGACAGGGGAGCTCCTACGAGCAGTACTTC,CASSKGQGSSYEQYF
TRBJ1-3,TRBV6-2/TRBV6-3,many,-,TGTGCCAGCAGCCTACCGGACCCTGGAAACACCATATATTTT,CASSLPDPGNTIYF